The clone carrying this T cell receptor (beta chain) was seen only a few times. MiXCR was run by TCRdb on the RT-PCR reads, yielding one entry per CDR3 protein. The sample lists hundreds of thousands of distinct CDR3 sequences; 16% were seen once. V lost 0 bases, J lost 7 bases, and 9 bases lay in between. Germline V lookup: CDR1 DFQATT, CDR2 SNEGSKA (reference sequence). The CDR3 has 13 residues. The data were taken from a study of patients and donors after allogeneic stem cell transplantation. The receptor was isolated from a human donor who was either an allogeneic HSCT recipient or a stem cell or donor lymphocyte infusion donor (not recorded which). It is not recorded whose cells these are; they may come from a transplant donor. The chain couples TRBV20-1 to TRBJ2-2, with D unresolved. Sequenced: blood, either unsorted or a sorted T cell fraction (not recorded which). CDR3 sequence reads: CSARDLLGGELFF. DNA of the CDR3: TGCAGTGCTAGAGATCTGCTGGGCGGGGAGCTGTTTTTT.